A single sample is the source of the 19 T cell receptor beta chains below, sequenced in a study of cytomegalovirus exposure and HLA in healthy donors. Use of 60 Vbeta and 13 Jbeta primers characterized the PCR. Here immunoSEQ multiplex PCR was the method, and the copy in TCRdb shows in-frame clones only, minus some. The repertoire holds 150,000 to 200,000 clones, with approximately 73% as singletons. The sequencing sample was made of PBMCs. The receptors shown here come from a man aged 25-45 years in good health and CMV-seropositive.

The chain recombines TRBV25-1 with TRBJ2-1; 7 bases are a match to TRBD2. The CDR3 length is 14 residues. Losses at the gene ends were 4 bases for V and 8 bases for J; bases not matched to a gene: 8. In germline, CDR1 is MGHDK, CDR2 SYGVNS. CDR3: CASSGLAEVDEQFF. CDR3 DNA: TGTGCCAGCAGTGGACTAGCCGAGGTCGATGAGCAGTTCTTC.

This clone was observed a handful of times. The CDR3 DNA reads as TGTGCCAGCAGCCCTGAGGTCGGGGAAAACACTGAAGCTTTCTTT. This translates into CASSPEVGENTEAFF. The chain joins TRBV9 to TRBJ1-1, with unresolved D. The CDR3 runs to 15 residues. Germline CDR1 reads SGDLS; CDR2 reads YYNGEE. V lost 4 bases to trimming and J lost 2 bases, with 15 bases between them.

The V gene is TRBV7-7, the J gene TRBJ2-5, with a possible D match to TRBD2 (7 bases). CDR1 and CDR2 from the germline V gene are SSHAT and FNYEAQ (reference sequence). Trimming took off 1 base at V and 5 bases at J, with 17 bases between the two ends. This CDR3 is 16 amino acids long. The CDR3 DNA is TGTGCCAGCAGCTTAGAGGGAGGGGGTCAGTTGGAGACCCAGTACTTC. It yields the protein CASSLEGGGQLETQYF.

The V and J genes are TRBV7-8 and TRBJ1-2, with D unclear. V was clipped by 5 bases and J by 5 bases, with 9 bases between them. This CDR3 region has 12 residues. The V gene's germline CDR1 is SGHVS and CDR2 FQNEAQ. CDR3 coding DNA: TGTGCCAGCAGCGCCGGGGAATATGGCTACACCTTC. It encodes CASSAGEYGYTF. The full variable domain, in which reference TRBV7-8 and TRBJ1-2 provide the parts outside the CDR3, is GAGVSQSPRYKVAKRGQDVALRCDPISGHVSLFWYQQALGQGPEFLTYFQNEAQLDKSGLPSDRFFAERPEGSVSTLKIQRTQQEDSAVYLCASSAGEYGYTFGSGTRLTVV.

This rearrangement joins TRBV11-1 to TRBJ2-7, with 11 bases fitting TRBD2. This CDR3 region has 16 residues. Losses at the gene ends were 5 bases for V and 5 bases for J; bases not matched to a gene: 11. The germline CDR1 and CDR2 sequences are SGHAT and FQDESV (reference sequence). CDR3 sequence (DNA): TGTGCCAGCAGCCCATTAGCGGGAGGGAGGAGGGACGAGCAGTACTTC. The encoded protein is CASSPLAGGRRDEQYF.

The chain recombines TRBV13 with TRBJ1-2; 7 positions match TRBD1. The CDR3 totals 14 residues. V lost 0 bases and J lost 8; bases outside the gene matches: 6. CDR1 and CDR2 (germline): PRHDT, FYEKMQ (reference sequence). The CDR3: CASSLGQTGLGYTF. The CDR3 DNA reads as TGTGCCAGCAGCTTAGGGCAGACAGGGCTCGGCTACACCTTC.

The gene calls are TRBV5-4 and TRBJ1-3; D is perhaps TRBD1 (6 bases). Trimming cost V 4 bases and J 2 bases, with 13 bases left between them. CDR1 SGHNT and CDR2 YYREEE come from the germline V gene (reference sequence). This CDR3 comprises 15 residues. CDR3 in amino acids: CASSRDTTPGNTIYF. Written as DNA, the CDR3 is TGTGCCAGCAGCCGGGACACAACACCTGGAAACACCATATATTTT.

V and J are TRBV6-6 and TRBJ2-7; D gene ambiguous. The germline V gene encodes CDR1 MNHNY and CDR2 SVGAGI (reference sequence). V lost 5 bases to trimming and J lost 3 bases, with 5 bases between them. CDR3 length: 11 residues. The CDR3 DNA reads TGTGCCAGCAGTACTAACTACGAGCAGTACTTC. Its protein product is CASSTNYEQYF.

This chain links TRBV6-5 with TRBJ1-2; 8 positions agree with TRBD1. Per the germline V gene, CDR1 is MNHEY and CDR2 is SVGAGI. The CDR3 length is 13 residues. J lost 8 bases, V lost 6 bases, and 8 bases had no gene match. The CDR3 is CASRTDRVSGYTF. In DNA form, the CDR3 reads TGTGCCAGCAGGACGGACAGGGTTAGCGGCTACACCTTC.

In regard to this clone: At the DNA level, this CDR3 is encoded by other sequences in the same sample as well. The chain recombines TRBV6-5 with TRBJ2-5; the match to TRBD2 covers 10 bases. V lost 6 bases, J lost 5 bases, and 9 bases stayed unmatched. Germline V lookup: CDR1 MNHEY, CDR2 SVGAGI. The CDR3 spans 15 residues. CDR3 in DNA: TGTGCCAGCAGCCCACTAGAGCGGGGGGGGGAGACCCAGTACTTC. Its protein product is CASSPLERGGETQYF.

The chain uses TRBV13 and TRBJ2-5, with D maybe TRBD2 (5 bases). Germline CDR1 PRHDT, CDR2 FYEKMQ (reference sequence). This CDR3 has 11 amino acids. With 5 bases removed from V and 10 bases from J, the gap between germline ends came to 11 bases. CDR3 sequence: CASSARGSQYF. CDR3 nucleotides: TGTGCCAGCAGCGCCCGGGGAAGCCAGTACTTC. Using reference TRBV13 and TRBJ2-5 for the parts outside the CDR3, the full variable domain is AAGVIQSPRHLIKEKRETATLKCYPIPRHDTVYWYQQGPGQDPQFLISFYEKMQSDKGSIPDRFSAQQFSDYHSELNMSSLELGDSALYFCASSARGSQYFGPGTRLLVL.

The chain combines TRBV28 with TRBJ2-1; 7 bases map to TRBD2. With 6 bases clipped from V and 4 bases from J, the junction kept 24 bases outside the gene matches. Per germline, CDR1 MDHEN and CDR2 SYDVKM. The CDR3 totals 20 residues. CDR3 residues: CASSPPTPTGVAGPYNEQFF. CDR3 DNA sequence: TGTGCCAGCAGCCCCCCCACACCGACCGGAGTAGCGGGTCCATACAATGAGCAGTTCTTC.

This clone was recorded once. The DNA for the CDR3 is TGTGCCAGCAGTGGCCGCGGACAGTATAATTCACCCCTCCACTTT. Its protein product is CASSGRGQYNSPLHF. V usage is TRBV6-5 and J usage is TRBJ1-6, with D perhaps matching TRBD1 (6 bases). This CDR3 region has 15 residues. Trimming shortened V by 5 bases and J by 4 bases, and 12 bases separated the two germline ends. CDR1 is MNHEY and CDR2 is SVGAGI in the germline V gene.

This rearrangement joins TRBV28 to TRBJ1-4; D is uncertain. This CDR3 is built from 14 residues. Germline values: CDR1 MDHEN, CDR2 SYDVKM. Deletions cut 5 bases from V and 6 bases from J, with 13 bases between. The CDR3, as DNA: TGTGCCAGCAGTACCACACCCTCCGATGAAAAACTGTTTTTT. This gives the protein CASSTTPSDEKLFF.

The V and J genes are TRBV10-3 and TRBJ1-2; 8 bases fit TRBD1. The CDR3 loop spans 15 amino acids. Trimming took 6 bases from V and 8 from J; bases not matched to a gene: 14. The germline V gene encodes CDR1 ENHRY and CDR2 SYGVKD. The CDR3 loop reads CAIRETGALIGGYTF. The CDR3 nucleotides read TGTGCCATCAGAGAGACAGGGGCGCTAATCGGCGGCTACACCTTC.

The rearrangement joins TRBV11-2 to TRBJ2-3; weak D call: TRBD1 (6 bases). V was clipped by 4 bases and J by 1 base, with 15 bases between them. Germline V gene data show CDR1 as SGHAT and CDR2 as FQNNGV. The CDR3 extends over 16 amino acids. CDR3 sequence (DNA): TGTGCCAGCAGCTCCCCACTGGGGGCTGGCACAGATACGCAGTATTTT. Its protein product is CASSSPLGAGTDTQYF.

The V gene is TRBV6-5, the J gene TRBJ1-1; possible D gene TRBD1, 6 bases. The V and J ends lost 0 bases and 1 base respectively, with 9 bases between them. The CDR3 spans 15 residues. In germline, CDR1 is MNHEY, CDR2 SVGAGI. CDR3 nucleotide sequence: TGTGCCAGCAGTTACTCGCAGGGGCGGAACACTGAAGCTTTCTTT. Translation gives CASSYSQGRNTEAFF.

The V and J genes are TRBV5-1 and TRBJ1-1; the match to TRBD1 covers 8 bases. CDR1 is SGHRS and CDR2 is YFSETQ in the germline V gene. With 0 bases clipped from V and 1 base from J, the junction kept 2 bases outside the gene matches. The CDR3 runs to 15 residues. The CDR3 nucleotides are TGCGCCAGCAGCTTGGGTGGGACAGGGAACACTGAAGCTTTCTTT. This codes for CASSLGGTGNTEAFF.

This clone was observed once. V and J are TRBV9 and TRBJ2-3, with TRBD1 as a possible D gene (6 bases). Germline loops: CDR1 SGDLS, CDR2 YYNGEE. The CDR3 loop spans 16 amino acids. V was shortened by 2 bases and J by 3 bases, with 16 bases between the two germline ends. The CDR3 protein is CASSVNSRGRTDTQYF. CDR3 nucleotide sequence: TGTGCCAGCAGCGTCAACTCCAGGGGTCGTACAGATACGCAGTATTTT.